This T cell receptor beta chain appears in the sequencing data of a study of cytomegalovirus exposure and HLA in healthy donors. General study points: Rare sequences made up most TCRs, while some public TCRs were found in many donors. A few V segments could not be told apart, such as TRBV6-2 and TRBV6-3, and were left out. There were reportedly fewer N-insertions in an Asian-associated ancestry cluster than the roughly 700-donor mean, in a later analysis.

PCR used 60 Vbeta primers and 13 Jbeta primers. Produced via immunoSEQ multiplex PCR; TCRdb's table is partial and in-frame only. The sample's table shows about 140,000 clones. A note on this clone: Its matching antigen is unknown.

After removal of 3 bases from V and 5 bases from J, the junction contained 6 bases not matched to a gene. Germline V gives CDR1 SEHNR, CDR2 FQNEAQ (reference sequence). This CDR3 region has 14 residues. This clonotype was obtained from a woman aged 18-29 years in good health and CMV-seronegative. The V and J genes are TRBV7-9 and TRBJ1-1, with 7 bases lining up with TRBD1. Sequences were obtained from PBMCs. The CDR3 nucleotides are TGTGCCAGCAGCTTCTCAGGGGGAGGTACTGAAGCTTTCTTT. Its translation: CASSFSGGGTEAFF.